The 2 T cell receptor beta chains presented below share a single source sample, sequenced in a study of T cell repertoires in cytomegalovirus infection. TCRdb reprocessed the reads with MiXCR, giving one entry per CDR3 protein. The top ten clones hold 13% of a sample with roughly 990,000 distinct CDR3 sequences, roughly 30% of them seen once. These TCRs are of unknown antigen specificity. The material sequenced was cultured CD8+ T cells from PBMCs, taken from culture after CMV antigen stimulation. The receptor source for this set is a human donor in good health (CMV status not recorded). Some clones in this sample may be carry-over from other donors' samples.

The V call is TRBV6-5, the J call TRBJ2-3; D is unresolved. CDR3 length: 13 amino acids. Deletions cut 2 bases from V and 6 bases from J, with 9 bases between. The germline V gene encodes CDR1 MNHEY and CDR2 SVGAGI. The CDR3 here is CASSYRLPDTQYF. DNA for the CDR3: TGTGCCAGCAGTTACCGACTCCCCGATACGCAGTATTTT.

This clonotype has just a few counts. This rearrangement joins TRBV7-9 to TRBJ1-2; TRBD1 matches 10 bases. The germline V gene encodes CDR1 SEHNR and CDR2 FQNEAQ (reference sequence). The CDR3 spans 17 residues. V gave up 4 bases and J gave up 3 bases; unmatched junction bases: 11. The CDR3 sequence is CASSSIIRQGADYGYTF. The DNA for the CDR3 is TGTGCCAGCAGCTCCATTATTCGACAGGGGGCCGACTATGGCTACACCTTC.